Each of the 30 T cell receptor beta chains below was sequenced from the same sample in a study of blood T cell repertoires in COVID-19. Produced via immunoSEQ multiplex PCR; TCRdb's table is partial and in-frame only. The data contain 25,000 to 35,000 clones, 65% to 90% of them seen just once; the ten biggest clones take up under 8%. Sequenced material: peripheral blood. Receptor source: a man aged 60 to 75 with active COVID-19.

A remark on this clone: The junction and the germline gene differ at one end; a read error may be behind it. The chain joins TRBV18 to TRBJ1-2; TRBD1 aligns across 10 bases. Looked up from germline, CDR1 is KGHSH and CDR2 is LQKENI. The CDR3 is 13 amino acids. This chain's CDR3 is CASSLLGTGDPSF. In nucleotides, the CDR3 is TGTGCCAGCTCACTCCTCGGGACAGGGGACCCTTCCTTC.

This chain uses TRBV2 with TRBJ2-1; 11 bases agree with TRBD2. The germline gives CDR1 SNHLY, CDR2 FYNNEI. With 11 bases clipped from V and 7 bases from J, the junction kept 4 bases outside the gene matches. This CDR3 comprises 12 residues. CDR3 in DNA: TGTGCCCGCCGGACTAGCGGGAATGAGCAGTTCTTC. This encodes CARRTSGNEQFF. Filled out from reference TRBV2 and TRBJ2-1, the complete variable domain reads EPEVTQTPSHQVTQMGQEVILRCVPISNHLYFYWYRQILGQKVEFLVSFYNNEISEKSEIFDDQFSVERPDGSNFTLKIRSTKLEDSAMYFCARRTSGNEQFFGPGTRLTVL.

The rearrangement links TRBV6-5 to TRBJ1-1; no clear D gene. The CDR3 has 11 residues. Trimming removed 7 bases from V and 10 bases from J, with 13 bases in between. Germline V gives CDR1 MNHEY, CDR2 SVGAGI. The CDR3 sequence: CASKEDVSAFF. The DNA for the CDR3 is TGTGCCAGCAAGGAGGACGTCTCAGCTTTCTTT.

The rearrangement links TRBV6-6 to TRBJ2-7, with D possibly being TRBD1 (5 bases). The CDR3 is made up of 12 amino acids. V was clipped by 5 bases and J by 3 bases, with 8 bases between them. CDR1 MNHNY and CDR2 SVGAGI come from the germline V gene (reference sequence). The CDR3 nucleotides read TGTGCCAGCAGTGCCAGGGACTACGAGCAGTACTTC. Translation: CASSARDYEQYF.

This clone has more than one count but fewer than ten. The gene calls are TRBV6-2 or TRBV6-3 and TRBJ2-7, with D hard to call. CDR1 is MNHEY and CDR2 is SVGEGT in the germline V gene. Trimming removed 4 bases from V and 2 bases from J, with 12 bases in between. This CDR3 spans 14 amino acids. In DNA form, the CDR3 reads TGTGCCAGCAGTTCCCCTTCTACTACCTACGAGCAGTACGTC. Translating gives CASSSPSTTYEQYV.

CDR3 in DNA: TGTGCCAGCTCACACGGGCCAGGACTCTCACCCAGCTCTGGAAACACCATATATTTT. It translates to CASSHGPGLSPSSGNTIYF. The chain recombines TRBV18 with TRBJ1-3; D gene unclear. V lost 4 bases, J lost 0 bases, and 22 bases lay in between. Germline values: CDR1 KGHSH, CDR2 LQKENI. The CDR3 covers 19 residues.

CDR3 loop: CSVKQGAKEKLFF. CDR3 DNA sequence: TGCAGCGTCAAACAGGGGGCAAAGGAAAAACTGTTTTTT. The genes are TRBV29-1 and TRBJ1-4; 9 bases are a match to TRBD1. The V and J ends lost 6 bases and 8 bases, in that order; junction bases with no gene match: 7. Germline CDR1 and CDR2: SQVTM and ANQGSEA. CDR3 length equals 13 residues.

The rearrangement uses TRBV3-1 (or the pseudogene TRBV3-2) and TRBJ2-6, with D perhaps matching TRBD2 (7 bases). The CDR3 extends over 18 amino acids. The germline V and J ends were trimmed by 4 bases and 4 bases, with 20 bases remaining between them. Germline CDR1 and CDR2: LGHDT and YNNKEL (reference sequence). CDR3 DNA sequence: TGTGCCAGCAGCCGAAAGAGAGGGGGGGGTTCAGGGGCCAACGTCCTGACTTTC. Amino acid sequence: CASSRKRGGGSGANVLTF.

The genes are TRBV3-1 (or the pseudogene TRBV3-2) and TRBJ1-4, with D perhaps matching TRBD1 (5 bases). Trimming pared 1 base from V and 6 bases from J, leaving 6 bases between. This CDR3 spans 13 amino acids. CDR1 is LGHDT, CDR2 YNNKEL, per germline (reference sequence). The chain's CDR3 is CASSQARDEKLFF. The CDR3, as DNA: TGTGCCAGCAGCCAAGCCAGGGATGAAAAACTGTTTTTT.

This sequence joins TRBV5-1 and TRBJ2-7; TRBD2 might be the D (6 bases). The CDR3 contains 15 residues. Trimming took 4 bases from V and 3 from J, leaving 17 bases between them. Germline assignment: CDR1 SGHRS and CDR2 YFSETQ. In DNA, the CDR3 is TGCGCCAGCAGCGGAGGGGTAGCGAGAAACTACGAGCAGTACTTC. It codes for CASSGGVARNYEQYF.

The chain has TRBV18 and TRBJ2-5; 9 nucleotides align to TRBD2. Germline loops: CDR1 KGHSH, CDR2 LQKENI. CDR3 length: 13 residues. V dropped 4 bases and J dropped 5; count of bases not matched to a gene: 2. CDR3 loop: CASSQGLAETQYF. CDR3 DNA: TGTGCCAGCTCACAAGGACTAGCGGAGACCCAGTACTTC.

This clone has a single count. The V and J genes are TRBV28 and TRBJ2-7; 7 positions agree with TRBD2. Per the germline V gene, CDR1 is MDHEN and CDR2 is SYDVKM. The CDR3 runs 15 residues. V lost 4 bases to trimming and J lost 0 bases; unmatched junction nucleotides: 6. The CDR3 nucleotides read TGTGCCAGCAGTTCTTGGGGGGGAAGCTCCTACGAGCAGTACTTC. Translating gives CASSSWGGSSYEQYF.

This chain connects TRBV5-1 to TRBJ2-1; TRBD2 agrees at 10 bases. Looked up from germline, CDR1 is SGHRS and CDR2 is YFSETQ. CDR3 size: 16 residues. V lost 2 bases and J lost 6; bases outside the gene matches: 8. The CDR3 sequence is CASSFAGTSVTNEQFF. CDR3 in DNA: TGCGCCAGCAGCTTCGCCGGGACTAGCGTTACCAATGAGCAGTTCTTC.

The chain employs TRBV5-1 and TRBJ2-5, with 8 bases identical to TRBD2. CDR1 SGHRS and CDR2 YFSETQ come from the germline V gene. The CDR3 sequence is 16 residues long. The V and J ends lost 3 bases and 6 bases, in that order; junction bases with no gene match: 13. The CDR3: CASSSTGPSGSQTQYF. The DNA of the CDR3 is TGCGCCAGCAGCTCCACAGGGCCGAGCGGGAGCCAGACCCAGTACTTC.

J is TRBJ2-7 and V is TRBV27, with D perhaps matching TRBD1 (5 bases). The germline V gene has CDR1 MNHEY and CDR2 SMNVEV (reference sequence). This CDR3 comprises 13 residues. Trimming left V 3 bases short and J 4 bases short, with 10 bases between. The CDR3 region has the DNA TGTGCCAGCAGTTTCGCTCAGGGATACGAGCAGTACTTC. Encoded protein: CASSFAQGYEQYF.

V usage is TRBV27 and J usage is TRBJ2-1, with TRBD2 as a possible D gene (6 bases). This CDR3 is built from 16 residues. Trimming shortened V by 3 bases and J by 0 bases, and 12 bases separated the two germline ends. Germline V gives CDR1 MNHEY, CDR2 SMNVEV (reference sequence). For the CDR3, the DNA is TGTGCCAGCAGTTTTATTAGCGGAGTCTCCTACAATGAGCAGTTCTTC. Encoded protein: CASSFISGVSYNEQFF.

In its sample, this clone was seen once. The V gene is TRBV23-1, the J gene TRBJ2-4; D is unresolved. Being an ORF, TRBV23-1 has a function that is uncertain. The CDR3 consists of 14 residues. Trimming took off 11 bases at V and 3 bases at J, with 17 bases between the two ends. The CDR3 bases are TGCGCCCGCCCTAGGAAATGGAACAAAAACATTCAGTACTTC. Translation: CARPRKWNKNIQYF.

The chain has TRBV27 and TRBJ1-2, with 7 bases that match TRBD1. The CDR3 has 14 residues. From germline, CDR1 is MNHEY and CDR2 SMNVEV (reference sequence). Unmatched junction bases numbered 8, after V lost 5 bases and J lost 5 bases. CDR3 amino acids: CASSGDSGVYGYTF. CDR3 bases: TGTGCCAGCAGTGGGGACAGTGGGGTATATGGCTACACCTTC.

This chain uses TRBV28 with TRBJ2-7; tentative D call: TRBD2 (6 bases). V was pared by 3 bases and J by 4 bases, with 16 bases between. The CDR3 has 15 amino acids. The germline CDR1 and CDR2 sequences are MDHEN and SYDVKM. DNA of the CDR3: TGTGCCAGCAGTTTCCAGGCGGGGTTCTATTACGAGCAGTACTTC. Translation gives CASSFQAGFYYEQYF.

This sequence joins TRBV9 and TRBJ2-7; 9 nucleotides match TRBD1. V was pared by 5 bases and J by 1 base, with 1 base of the junction left unmatched. Germline lookup yields CDR1 SGDLS and CDR2 YYNGEE. The CDR3 runs 13 residues. DNA for the CDR3: TGTGCCAGCAGGGACAGGGGTTCCTACGAGCAGTACTTC. It yields the protein CASRDRGSYEQYF.

The V and J genes are TRBV7-2 and TRBJ1-2, with D possibly matching TRBD1 (6 bases). CDR1 and CDR2 (germline): SGHTA, FQGNSA. V was trimmed by 2 bases and J by 2 bases, leaving 9 bases between them. The CDR3 has 14 amino acids. This CDR3 reads CASSLQRGNYGYTF. CDR3 sequence (DNA): TGTGCCAGCAGCTTACAGAGGGGGAACTATGGCTACACCTTC.

A single count supports this clone. This chain links TRBV12-3 or TRBV12-4 with TRBJ2-2; D not resolved. The ends were cut back, 2 bases at V and 5 bases at J, with 6 bases in the middle. The CDR3 is 13 amino acids. CDR3 sequence: CASSLFGTGELFF. CDR3 nucleotides: TGTGCCAGCAGTTTATTCGGTACCGGGGAGCTGTTTTTT.

V usage is TRBV11-2 and J usage is TRBJ2-7; 7 nucleotides match TRBD2. V gave up 3 bases and J gave up 0 bases; unmatched junction bases: 2. Germline V gene data show CDR1 as SGHAT and CDR2 as FQNNGV. The CDR3 totals 14 residues. CDR3 loop: CASSFGGNSYEQYF. The CDR3 bases are TGTGCCAGCAGCTTCGGGGGGAACTCCTACGAGCAGTACTTC.

This sequence joins TRBV6-6 and TRBJ2-3, with a weak D call TRBD2 (6 bases). The germline V gene encodes CDR1 MNHNY and CDR2 SVGAGI (reference sequence). CDR3 length: 15 amino acids. V was pared by 6 bases and J by 5 bases, with 18 bases between. CDR3 nucleotide sequence: TGTGCCAGCAGCGCCCTAGCGTCTCCTGGAGATACGCAGTATTTT. This translates into CASSALASPGDTQYF.

The gene calls are TRBV19 and TRBJ2-3; D is perhaps TRBD2 (5 bases). Germline CDR1 and CDR2: LNHDA and SQIVND (reference sequence). The CDR3 has 14 residues. V gave up 5 bases and J gave up 1 base, with 10 bases separating them. The CDR3 DNA sequence: TGTGCCAGTAGTTTCCTCGGGGGCACAGATACGCAGTATTTT. It encodes CASSFLGGTDTQYF.

The gene calls are TRBV28 and TRBJ2-7; 8 bases are shared with TRBD2. This CDR3 has 15 residues. V lost 2 bases and J lost 5; bases outside the gene matches: 8. The germline V gene encodes CDR1 MDHEN and CDR2 SYDVKM. This CDR3 is CASSLPSGGRNEQYF. CDR3 DNA sequence: TGTGCCAGCAGTTTACCCTCCGGCGGGAGGAACGAGCAGTACTTC.

This chain uses TRBV15 with TRBJ1-2; D is uncertain. Trimming took off 0 bases at V and 3 bases at J, with 11 bases between the two ends. Germline-derived CDR1 and CDR2 are LNHNV and YYDKDF (reference sequence). The CDR3 spans 15 residues. CDR3 in amino acids: CATSREAIRDYGYTF. The CDR3 DNA follows: TGTGCCACCAGCAGAGAAGCTATCCGGGACTATGGCTACACCTTC.

V usage is TRBV28 and J usage is TRBJ1-5; TRBD1 matches at 7 bases. Trimming at V came to 2 bases and at J to 9 bases, leaving 7 bases not matched to a gene. Germline assignment: CDR1 MDHEN and CDR2 SYDVKM. This CDR3 region has 14 residues. CDR3 DNA: TGTGCCAGCAGTTTAACAGGGGTTTGGAGGCCCCAGCATTTT. It specifies CASSLTGVWRPQHF.

The chain combines TRBV2 with TRBJ2-1, with 13 nucleotides matching TRBD2. Germline trimming cut 4 bases from V and 9 bases from J; bases unmatched to any gene: 3. Germline CDR1 SNHLY, CDR2 FYNNEI. The length of the CDR3 is 14 residues. This CDR3 is CASSAGLAGVEQFF. The CDR3 nucleotides read TGTGCCAGCAGTGCTGGACTAGCGGGAGTTGAGCAGTTCTTC.

The gene calls are TRBV3-1 (or the pseudogene TRBV3-2) and TRBJ2-1; 11 positions match TRBD2. Germline CDR1 and CDR2: LGHDT and YNNKEL (reference sequence). J gave up 9 bases and V 3 bases, and 19 bases lay outside the gene matches. CDR3 length equals 19 residues. CDR3 protein: CASSHPGGVSGRAESEQFF. The CDR3, as DNA: TGTGCCAGCAGCCACCCCGGGGGGGTTAGCGGGAGGGCCGAGAGTGAGCAGTTCTTC.